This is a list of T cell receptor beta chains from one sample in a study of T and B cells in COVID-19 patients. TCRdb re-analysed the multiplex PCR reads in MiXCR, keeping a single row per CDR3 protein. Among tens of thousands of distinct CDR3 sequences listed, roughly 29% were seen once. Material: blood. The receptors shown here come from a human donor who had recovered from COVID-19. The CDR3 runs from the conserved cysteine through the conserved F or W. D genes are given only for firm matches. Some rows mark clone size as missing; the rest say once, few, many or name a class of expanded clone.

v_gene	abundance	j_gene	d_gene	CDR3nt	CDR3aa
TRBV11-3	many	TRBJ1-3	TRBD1	TGTGCCAGCAGCTTAGCGGTGCTTGAGACAGGGGCCCCCTCTGGAAACACCATATATTTT	CASSLAVLETGAPSGNTIYF
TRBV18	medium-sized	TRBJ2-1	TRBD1	TGTGCCAGCTCACCTTCCGTGGCAGGGGGCAATGAGCAGTTCTTC	CASSPSVAGGNEQFF
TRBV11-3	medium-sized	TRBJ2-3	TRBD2	TGTGCCAGCAGCCCAAGGACTAGCGGGGGGGGCACAGATACGCAGTATTTT	CASSPRTSGGGTDTQYF
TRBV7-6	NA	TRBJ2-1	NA	TGTGCCAGCAGCCCCATAGTCTTAAATGAGCAGTTCTTC	CASSPIVLNEQFF
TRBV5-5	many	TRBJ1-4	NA	TGTGCCAGCAGCGGAGGGGGACAAACTAATGAAAAACTGTTTTTT	CASSGGGQTNEKLFF
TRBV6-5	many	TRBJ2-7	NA	TGTGCCAGCAGTCGGCCCGGGACAAAGGTTGACGAGCAGTACTTC	CASSRPGTKVDEQYF
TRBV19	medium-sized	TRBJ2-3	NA	TGTGCCAGTAGTCCCCGTGCGACGGGGGGCACAGATACGCAGTATTTT	CASSPRATGGTDTQYF
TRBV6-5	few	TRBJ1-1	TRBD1	TGTGCCAGCATCCCGGGAGGACAGGGACTTGAAGCTTTCTTT	CASIPGGQGLEAFF
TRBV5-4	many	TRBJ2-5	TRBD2	TGTGCCAGCACCCGTCTAGCGGCCCAAGAGACCCAGTACTTC	CASTRLAAQETQYF
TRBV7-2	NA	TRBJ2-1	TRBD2	TGTGCCAGCAGCTTACCCGCGGGGGGGCCAGCAGGTGAGCAGTTCTTC	CASSLPAGGPAGEQFF
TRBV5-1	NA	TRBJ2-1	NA	TGCGCCAGCAGCTTGGACGGGCGCCTCTCCAATGAGCAGTTCTTC	CASSLDGRLSNEQFF
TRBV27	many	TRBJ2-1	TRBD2	TGTGCCAGCAGATCGCTCGGGACTAGCGGGGGATTCAATGAGCAGTTCTTC	CASRSLGTSGGFNEQFF
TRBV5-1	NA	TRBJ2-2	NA	TGCGCCAGCAGGCCCCAGGCCGCGGACACCGGGGAGCTGTTTTTT	CASRPQAADTGELFF
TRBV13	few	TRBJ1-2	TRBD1	TGTGCCAGCAGCTTAGGATACAGGGGAGGGTATGGCTACACCTTC	CASSLGYRGGYGYTF
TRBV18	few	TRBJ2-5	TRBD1	TGTGCCAGCTCAACCCGACAGGGGGCAGAGACCCAGTACTTC	CASSTRQGAETQYF
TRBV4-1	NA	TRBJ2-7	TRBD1	TGCGCCAGCAGCCAAGAGGGACAGGGGGCCTACGAGCAGTACTTC	CASSQEGQGAYEQYF
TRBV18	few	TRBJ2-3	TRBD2	TGTGCCAGCTCACGAGCTAGCGGGGGAACAGATACGCAGTATTTT	CASSRASGGTDTQYF
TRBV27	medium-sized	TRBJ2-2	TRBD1	TGTGCCAGCAGGTCTGGGACAGGGGGAATCACCGGGGAGCTGTTTTTT	CASRSGTGGITGELFF
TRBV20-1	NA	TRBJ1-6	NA	TGCAGTGCCTACGGCTTCTCCAATTCACCCCTCCACTTT	CSAYGFSNSPLHF
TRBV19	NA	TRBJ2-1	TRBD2	TGTGCCAGTGGTGGAGTAGCGGGGGGTCCCAATGAGCAGTTCTTC	CASGGVAGGPNEQFF
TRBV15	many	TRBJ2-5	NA	TGTGCCACCAGCCGGGAACTTAGCGACGGGGAGACCCAGTACTTC	CATSRELSDGETQYF
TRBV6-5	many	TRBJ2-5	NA	TGTGCCAGCAGTCGCAACAGGTTCCAAGAGACCCAGTACTTC	CASSRNRFQETQYF
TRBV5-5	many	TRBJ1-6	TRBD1	TGTGCCAGCAGCCTGGGACAGTCGTTGTATAATTCACCCCTCCACTTT	CASSLGQSLYNSPLHF
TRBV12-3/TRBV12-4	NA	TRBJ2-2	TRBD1	TGTGCCAGCAGTGACCCCGGGACAGGGCCAAATACTAACACCGGGGAGCTGTTTTTT	CASSDPGTGPNTNTGELFF
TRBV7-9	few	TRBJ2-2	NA	TGTGCCAGCAGCCCAACAGGGCACACCGGGGAGCTGTTTTTT	CASSPTGHTGELFF
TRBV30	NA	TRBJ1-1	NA	TGTGCCTGGGACCAGGGCCGTCGTTTT	CAWDQGRRF
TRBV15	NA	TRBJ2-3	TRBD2	TGTGCCACCAGCTCTGATGCGGGGGGCACAGATACGCAGTATTTT	CATSSDAGGTDTQYF
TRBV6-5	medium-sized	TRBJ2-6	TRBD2	TGTGCCAGCACCGGACTAGCGGGGAGCTCTGGGGCCAACGTCCTGACTTTC	CASTGLAGSSGANVLTF
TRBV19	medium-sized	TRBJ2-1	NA	TGTGCCACCCAAGCGTCAGACTACCTAACCTACAATGAGCAGTTCTTC	CATQASDYLTYNEQFF
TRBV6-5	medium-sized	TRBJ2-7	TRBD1	TGTGCCAGCAGTTACTCCTTGGGACAGGCGAGTTGGGAGCAGTACTTC	CASSYSLGQASWEQYF
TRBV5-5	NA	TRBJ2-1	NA	TGCGCCAGCAGCTTGGCAGGGGGGGTCGGGGTAACCCAGCAGTTCTTC	CASSLAGGVGVTQQFF